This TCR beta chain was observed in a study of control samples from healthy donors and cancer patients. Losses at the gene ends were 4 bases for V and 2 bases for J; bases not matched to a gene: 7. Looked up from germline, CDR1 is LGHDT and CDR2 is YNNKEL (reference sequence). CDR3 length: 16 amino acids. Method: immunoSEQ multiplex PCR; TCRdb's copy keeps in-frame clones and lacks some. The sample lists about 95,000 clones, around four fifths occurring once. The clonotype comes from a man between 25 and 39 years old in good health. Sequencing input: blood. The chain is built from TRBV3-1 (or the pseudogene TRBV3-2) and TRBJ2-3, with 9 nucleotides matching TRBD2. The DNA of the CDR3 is TGTGCCAGCAGCCGGAGCGGGGGGACCTACACAGATACGCAGTATTTT. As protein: CASSRSGGTYTDTQYF.